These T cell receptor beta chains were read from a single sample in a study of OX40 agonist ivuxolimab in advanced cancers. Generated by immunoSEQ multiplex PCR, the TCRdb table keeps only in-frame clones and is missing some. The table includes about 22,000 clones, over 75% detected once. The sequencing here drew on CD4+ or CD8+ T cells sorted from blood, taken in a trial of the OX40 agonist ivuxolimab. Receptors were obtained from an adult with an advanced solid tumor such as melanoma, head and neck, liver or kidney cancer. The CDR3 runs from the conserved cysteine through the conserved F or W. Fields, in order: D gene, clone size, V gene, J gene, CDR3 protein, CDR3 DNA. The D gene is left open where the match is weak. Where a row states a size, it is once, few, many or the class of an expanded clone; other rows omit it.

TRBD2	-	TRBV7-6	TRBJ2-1	CASSLDGGSYGNEQFF	TGTGCCAGCAGCTTAGATGGCGGGAGTTACGGAAATGAGCAGTTCTTC
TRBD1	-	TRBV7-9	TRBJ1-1	CASSPGTGTEAFF	TGTGCCAGCAGCCCCGGGACAGGGACTGAAGCTTTCTTT
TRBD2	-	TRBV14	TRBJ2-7	CASSQYLTSGIYEQYF	TGTGCCAGCAGCCAATATTTGACTAGCGGGATTTACGAGCAGTACTTC
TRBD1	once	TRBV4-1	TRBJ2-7	CASSPWDSLYEQHF	TGCGCCAGCAGCCCGTGGGACAGCCTCTACGAGCAGCACTTC
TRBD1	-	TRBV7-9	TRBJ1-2	CASRDDTGVFGYTF	TGTGCCAGCAGAGACGACACAGGGGTCTTTGGCTACACCTTC
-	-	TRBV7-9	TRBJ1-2	CASSLDKGSPPRGYTF	TGTGCCAGCAGCTTGGATAAGGGATCCCCTCCACGGGGCTACACCTTC
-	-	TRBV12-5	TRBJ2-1	CASGVGTLVYNEQFF	TGTGCTAGTGGTGTCGGGACATTGGTCTACAATGAGCAGTTCTTC
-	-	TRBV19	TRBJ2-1	CASSIYAGSNEQFF	TGTGCCAGTAGTATATACGCCGGGAGCAATGAGCAGTTCTTC
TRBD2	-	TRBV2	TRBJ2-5	CASGLAIETQYF	TGTGCCAGTGGACTAGCTATTGAGACCCAGTACTTC
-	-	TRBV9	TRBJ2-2	CASSFEGTGELFF	TGTGCCAGCAGCTTCGAGGGGACCGGGGAGCTGTTTTTT
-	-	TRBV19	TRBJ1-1	CASSMWGLSEAFF	TGTGCCAGTAGCATGTGGGGCCTGAGTGAAGCTTTCTTT
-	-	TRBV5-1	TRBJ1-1	CASALTGLNTEAFF	TGCGCCAGCGCTTTGACAGGATTAAACACTGAAGCTTTCTTT
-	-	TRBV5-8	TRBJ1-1	CASSSLGGITEAFF	TGTGCCAGCAGCTCTTTGGGGGGCATCACTGAAGCTTTCTTT
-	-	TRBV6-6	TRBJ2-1	CASSYSDKYNEQFF	TGTGCCAGCAGTTACTCGGACAAATACAATGAGCAGTTCTTC
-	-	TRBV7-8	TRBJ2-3	CASSSYVLGTTDTQYF	TGTGCCAGCAGCTCCTATGTACTAGGGACCACAGATACGCAGTATTTT
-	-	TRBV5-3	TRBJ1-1	CASSLVSMNTEAFF	TGTGCCAGCAGCTTGGTGTCCATGAACACTGAAGCTTTCTTT
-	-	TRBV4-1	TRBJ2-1	CASSQVGAYNEQFF	TGCGCCAGCAGCCAAGTTGGGGCCTACAATGAGCAGTTCTTC
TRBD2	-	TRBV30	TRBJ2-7	CAWSPPREAYEQYF	TGTGCCTGGAGTCCCCCACGGGAGGCCTACGAGCAGTACTTC
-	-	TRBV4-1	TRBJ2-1	CASSLRPPGDSYNEQFF	TGCGCCAGCAGCCTTCGACCCCCGGGCGACTCCTACAATGAGCAGTTCTTC
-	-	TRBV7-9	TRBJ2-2	CASSYPTGELFF	TGTGCCAGCAGCTACCCCACCGGGGAGCTGTTTTTT
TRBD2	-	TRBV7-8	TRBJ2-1	CASSFRTSGYNEQFF	TGTGCCAGCAGCTTTAGGACTAGCGGCTACAATGAGCAGTTCTTC
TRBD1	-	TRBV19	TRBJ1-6	CASSPTGGGSPLHF	TGTGCCAGTAGTCCGACAGGGGGCGGTTCACCCCTCCACTTT
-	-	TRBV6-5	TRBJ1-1	CASSSQGPNTEAFF	TGTGCCAGCAGTTCCCAGGGACCGAACACTGAAGCTTTCTTT
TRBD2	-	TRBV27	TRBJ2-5	CASSFTSGRIRETQYF	TGTGCCAGCAGTTTTACTAGCGGGAGGATTAGGGAGACCCAGTACTTC
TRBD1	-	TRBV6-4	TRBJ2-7	CASRTSQGSNEQYF	TGTGCCAGCAGAACGTCACAGGGGTCCAACGAGCAGTACTTC
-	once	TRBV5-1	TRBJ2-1	CASRNPQSEEQFF	TGCGCCAGCAGAAATCCCCAATCTGAGGAGCAGTTCTTC
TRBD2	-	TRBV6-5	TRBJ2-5	CAVSRGETQYF	TGTGCCGTCTCGCGGGGGGAGACCCAGTACTTC
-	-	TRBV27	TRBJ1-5	CASSYIGQPQHF	TGTGCCAGCAGTTATATAGGTCAGCCCCAGCATTTT
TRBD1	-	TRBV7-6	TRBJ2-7	CASSPSFTGQAFEQYF	TGTGCCAGCAGCCCCAGCTTTACCGGACAGGCGTTCGAGCAGTACTTC
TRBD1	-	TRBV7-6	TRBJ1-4	CASSLERDRVEKLFF	TGTGCCAGCAGCTTAGAGCGGGACAGGGTTGAAAAACTGTTTTTT
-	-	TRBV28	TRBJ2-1	CASSLNTHGFNEQFF	TGTGCCAGCAGTTTGAACACCCATGGGTTCAATGAGCAGTTCTTC
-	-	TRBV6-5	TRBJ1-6	CASSYAVSGYNSPLHF	TGTGCCAGCAGTTACGCGGTATCAGGGTATAATTCACCCCTCCACTTT
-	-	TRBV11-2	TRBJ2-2	CASSSLSSRVSTGELFF	TGTGCCAGCAGCTCCCTGAGCTCCAGGGTGAGCACCGGGGAGCTGTTTTTT
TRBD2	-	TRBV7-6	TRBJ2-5	CASSLDRTSGSRRETQYF	TGTGCCAGCAGCTTAGATCGGACTAGCGGGAGTCGTCGAGAGACCCAGTACTTC
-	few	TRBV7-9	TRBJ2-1	CASSQGDYYNEQFF	TGTGCCAGCAGCCAGGGGGACTACTACAATGAGCAGTTCTTC